By share, the clone carrying this T cell receptor (beta chain) counts as medium-sized. The antigen remains unidentified. Genomic DNA templated the TCR beta VDJ and CDR3 profiling. TCRdb re-called the reads with MiXCR, one entry per CDR3 protein. The data show around 64,000 distinct CDR3 sequences, around 55% seen once. This specimen comes from a study of CD8+CD57+ T cells in acquired aplastic anemia. Across the study: Sorted CD4+ and CD8+ cells yielded around 3 ug of DNA on average. General study findings and limits: Patient and control CD8+ Simpson's diversity was not significantly different.

With V trimmed by 4 bases and J by 3 bases, 2 bases remained unmatched. CDR1 and CDR2 from the germline V gene are SGHTA and FQGNSA. This CDR3 comprises 13 residues. The sample was sorted CD4+, CD8+, or CD8+CD57+ T cells (not recorded which) from PBMCs. The sequence was collected from a human donor in good health, serving as a control. This sequence joins TRBV7-2 and TRBJ1-1; 7 nucleotides agree with TRBD1. The CDR3 reads CASSSTGHTEAFF. The CDR3 DNA reads TGTGCCAGCAGCTCGACAGGGCACACTGAAGCTTTCTTT.